The entry that follows covers one T cell receptor (beta chain) sequence. Which antigen it targets is not known. Base qualities are not at hand, and no much larger clone is one base apart. Using the deep immunoSEQ assay, multiplex PCR amplified TCR CDR3 regions from genomic DNA. For each cell subset, the extracted genomic DNA was distributed evenly across all wells of several immunoSEQ 96-well plates, and each plate served as one replicate. Each replicate PCR for sorted subsets received 200 ng genomic DNA, equal to some 32,000 T cell genomes. The purified libraries were quantified using a Qubit 3.0 fluorometer, sized with a Bioanalyzer 2100, and then quantified again using the KAPA Library Quantification kit. Every immunoSEQ 96-well plate was sequenced on a separate single-read 150-cycle Illumina NextSeq 550 flow cell. In the authors' own workflow: Because the immunoSEQ output held only junctional sequences and lacked quality scores, the filtering could not match the filtering applied to full-length reads. To assign V/J genes and CDR3, sequences were annotated using PyIR, a Python wrapper for IgBLAST v1.9, with IMGT germline references. Reads were filtered out if the reads had weak V/J assignments (E-value above 1e-6), no CDR3, stop codons, out-of-frame junctions, or ambiguous translated residues. V3J clonotypes were defined by identical inferred V gene, J gene, and CDR3 amino acid sequence. To compute the percentage overlap between repertoires, the number of shared unique clonotypes was divided by the size of the smaller repertoire. Richness of each repertoire was evaluated using RTK rarefaction, the Chao1 estimator, and Recon v2.1 estimates of unobserved clonotypes. For all TCRbeta clonotypes obtained by the gDNA method from a handful of donors, generation probabilities were computed with OLGA. TCRdb obtained this table from immuneACCESS and retained in-frame rearrangements with V and J assigned. These tables miss some clones; where compared with another copy, unresolved V genes account for less than half of the shortfall, and the remainder is unexplained. Clone size and V and J calls were adopted from that table, with D and trimming inferred from the DNA. This sample gives roughly 2.4 million clones in total; roughly 95% of them show up just once. Roughly 0.13% of the sample is taken by the ten largest.

Here V drops 1 base and J drops 11 bases, and the junction holds 12 bases not matched to any gene. Taken from cysteine to phenylalanine, the CDR3 has 15 residues. Only the CDR3 region is kept as DNA, spanning 45 bases read in frame from base 1. Looking up the germline V gene yields CDR1 SGHAT and CDR2 FQNNGV. This record comes from a study of shared clonotypes between healthy human individuals (dated by TCRdb to between 2020 and 2021). Study-level background: Two women and a few men aged 18 to 49 years were included in the cohort. Per donor, three plates each were used for CD4 naive and CD4 memory, two for CD8 naive, and one for CD8 memory. To estimate repertoire size and how much clonotypes are shared between individuals, the study performed deep sequencing of blood TCR repertoires from five healthy adults. Libraries were prepared and TCR repertoires were sequenced by different laboratories using diverse techniques, in order to increase sequencing depth and limit assay-specific biases. Leukapheresis yielded between about 0.85 and 10 billion PBMCs per donor.

Findings and caveats that apply to the study as a whole: Pairwise subsampling led to the expectation that sequencing depth would affect the degree of clonotype sharing among donors. The genetic and exposure-history diversity represented was limited by the small number of donors. Rarefaction of sorted-subset datasets indicated incomplete sequencing despite the large sequencing depth. Higher generation probabilities were observed for clonotypes shared by all four sorted-subset donors than for non-shared clonotypes. Roughly 5% of naive CD4, 3.5% of naive CD8, approximately 2.2% of memory CD4, and 0.35% to 0.5% of memory CD8 clonotypes were shared across several donors. Naive subsets generally had larger estimated clonotype richness than memory subsets. Sampling was limited to blood, and TCR repertoires in tissue likely differ from TCR repertoires in blood.

The donors were healthy, HIV-negative adults with no recently reported acute infections or vaccinations. Only Caucasian adults living in Nashville, Tennessee, USA were represented among the donors. CD4+ T cells were enriched by magnetic negative selection; naive cells were then positively selected on CD45RA, and the negative fraction formed the memory subset. After blood collection by leukapheresis, PBMCs were isolated using Ficoll-Histopaque density gradient centrifugation and then cryopreserved in the vapor phase of liquid nitrogen. Analytical flow cytometry was used to check the purity and quantity of each magnetically sorted T cell population. Genomic DNA was isolated from each sorted fraction and quantified by UV absorbance on a Nanodrop 2000c.

The sequencing input was naive CD4+ T cells sorted from blood. The sample's cell subset or site, from its label and the paper: CD45RA+ positively selected. The TCR sequence derives from a man between 18 and 29 years old in good health. The chain links TRBV11-2 with TRBJ1-2, with 8 bases aligning to TRBD1. The CDR3 corresponds to CASSLGQGTIMRYTF. Read as DNA, the sequence is TGTGCCAGCAGCTTAGGACAGGGGACTATTATGAGATACACCTTC.